A selection of T cell receptor beta chains follows, all from one sample in a study of beta chain features in type 1 diabetes. Sequencing was performed with immunoSEQ multiplex PCR; in TCRdb, only in-frame clones are kept and a portion is missing. This sample carries 300,000 to 350,000 clones, approximately 8% of them seen once, and the ten largest clones take more than 0.4%. The sample comprised central memory CD4+ T cells from blood. All receptors come from a woman aged 18-29 years in good health. CDR3s include the opening cysteine and the closing phenylalanine or tryptophan. The D gene is left open where the match is weak. Rows give clone size only sometimes, using once, few, many, or a class for an expanded clone.

DNA: TGTGCCAGCAGCAAACAGGGGATCAATCAGCCCCAGCATTTT; CDR3: CASSKQGINQPQHF; J: TRBJ1-5; V: TRBV6-1; D: TRBD1; size: few
DNA: TGTGCCAGCAGTGGGGGGGACAGATCGTATGGCTACACCTTC; CDR3: CASSGGDRSYGYTF; J: TRBJ1-2; V: TRBV25-1; D: TRBD1; size: few
DNA: TGCGCCAGCAGCCGCAGGGGGCCGGACGAGCAGTACTTC; CDR3: CASSRRGPDEQYF; J: TRBJ2-7; V: TRBV4-3; D: TRBD1; size: many
DNA: TGCAGCGTTGACGCCAAAAACATTCAGTACTTC; CDR3: CSVDAKNIQYF; J: TRBJ2-4; V: TRBV29-1; D: .; size: many
DNA: TGTGCCAGCAGCTTAGGAACAGTTCGAGAAAAACTGTTTTTT; CDR3: CASSLGTVREKLFF; J: TRBJ1-4; V: TRBV7-8; D: .; size: few
DNA: TGTGCCAGCAGCTTAGTTCCGGGAGGGCCTCACGAGCAGTACTTC; CDR3: CASSLVPGGPHEQYF; J: TRBJ2-7; V: TRBV7-2; D: TRBD2; size: few
DNA: TGCGCCAGCAGCTTTACGACAGTGTTGAACACCGGGGAGCTGTTTTTT; CDR3: CASSFTTVLNTGELFF; J: TRBJ2-2; V: TRBV5-1; D: .; size: .
DNA: TGTGCCAGCAGTTCCCTGGGACCGAGGAATCAGCCCCAGCATTTT; CDR3: CASSSLGPRNQPQHF; J: TRBJ1-5; V: TRBV28; D: .; size: .
DNA: TGTGCCAGCAGTTTAACAAGTGTGGATAAGCCCCAGCATTTT; CDR3: CASSLTSVDKPQHF; J: TRBJ1-5; V: TRBV6-6; D: .; size: many
DNA: TGTGCCAGCAGCCAAGATGGGTCGGCGACTAGCGGGAGGAGAGATACGCAGTATTTT; CDR3: CASSQDGSATSGRRDTQYF; J: TRBJ2-3; V: TRBV4-2; D: TRBD2; size: .
DNA: TGCGCCAGCAGTGAGTTTCCGGGACTAGCGTACGAGCAGTACTTC; CDR3: CASSEFPGLAYEQYF; J: TRBJ2-7; V: TRBV10-2; D: TRBD2; size: few
DNA: TGTGCCAGCACGGCGGGACTAGCCCGGCCCGGGGAGCTGTTTTTT; CDR3: CASTAGLARPGELFF; J: TRBJ2-2; V: TRBV2; D: TRBD2; size: few
DNA: TGTGCCAGCTCACTAACCGGGACGATGGGAGAGACCCAGTACTTC; CDR3: CASSLTGTMGETQYF; J: TRBJ2-5; V: TRBV18; D: .; size: .
DNA: TGTGCCAGCAGCTTAGGGACCATAATTCAAGAGACCCAGTACTTC; CDR3: CASSLGTIIQETQYF; J: TRBJ2-5; V: TRBV7-9; D: .; size: .
DNA: TGTGCCAGCAGCCGATCGGGTAATCAGCCCCAGCATTTT; CDR3: CASSRSGNQPQHF; J: TRBJ1-5; V: TRBV5-6; D: .; size: .
DNA: TGTGCCAGCAGCGTAGATGGGGTTAGCACAGATACGCAGTATTTT; CDR3: CASSVDGVSTDTQYF; J: TRBJ2-3; V: TRBV9; D: .; size: .
DNA: TGTGCCAGCAGCGTAGCCTCGCAGTGGGAGACCCAGTACTTC; CDR3: CASSVASQWETQYF; J: TRBJ2-5; V: TRBV9; D: .; size: few
DNA: TGTGCCAGCAGTTCCGGGACAGGACTCTACGAGCAGTACTTC; CDR3: CASSSGTGLYEQYF; J: TRBJ2-7; V: TRBV28; D: TRBD1; size: few
DNA: TGTGCCACCAGCAGAGATAAACGAGCGTCCAACGAGCAGTACTTC; CDR3: CATSRDKRASNEQYF; J: TRBJ2-7; V: TRBV15; D: .; size: .
DNA: TGTGCCAGCAGCCAAGATGGTACCGTTAATGAGCAGTTCTTC; CDR3: CASSQDGTVNEQFF; J: TRBJ2-1; V: TRBV4-2; D: .; size: few
DNA: TGTGCCAGCAGCAGAACGACAGGGGAAAACTACGAGCAGTACTTC; CDR3: CASSRTTGENYEQYF; J: TRBJ2-7; V: TRBV9; D: TRBD1; size: .
DNA: TGTGCCAGCAGGCTTGAAGGACAGGGGTCCCACTATGGCTACACCTTC; CDR3: CASRLEGQGSHYGYTF; J: TRBJ1-2; V: TRBV7-2; D: TRBD1; size: .
DNA: TGTGCCAGCAGTGAAGGTGGGGGAGATACGCAGTATTTT; CDR3: CASSEGGGDTQYF; J: TRBJ2-3; V: TRBV2; D: .; size: few
DNA: TGCGCCAGCAGCCAAGATTGGTCTAGCGGGACTTCCAAAAACATTCAGTACTTC; CDR3: CASSQDWSSGTSKNIQYF; J: TRBJ2-4; V: TRBV4-3; D: TRBD2; size: .
DNA: TGTGCCAGCAGTCTGCGCCCAGGGACTTCCTACGAGCAGTACTTC; CDR3: CASSLRPGTSYEQYF; J: TRBJ2-7; V: TRBV6-5; D: .; size: .
DNA: TGTGCCAGCAGCGTAGGGACAGGGATGAACACTGAAGCTTTCTTT; CDR3: CASSVGTGMNTEAFF; J: TRBJ1-1; V: TRBV9; D: TRBD1; size: few
DNA: TGTGCCAGCAGTTGGGGGACAGGGGGCTCCAATGAGCAGTTCTTC; CDR3: CASSWGTGGSNEQFF; J: TRBJ2-1; V: TRBV27; D: TRBD1; size: .
DNA: TGTGCCGGACCGATTGCCAGTGAGCAGTTCTTC; CDR3: CAGPIASEQFF; J: TRBJ2-1; V: TRBV7-9; D: .; size: many
DNA: TGTGCCAGCAGCTTAGGGGCGTTCGGCGGGTATGAGCAGTTCTTC; CDR3: CASSLGAFGGYEQFF; J: TRBJ2-1; V: TRBV7-9; D: .; size: few
DNA: TGTGCCAGCTCACCTTCGCAGGTGGGAAAGGGCACTGAAGCTTTCTTT; CDR3: CASSPSQVGKGTEAFF; J: TRBJ1-1; V: TRBV18; D: .; size: few
DNA: TGTGCTAGCAGCAAAGGACTATACAACCCATCTGGGGCCAACGTCCTGACTTTC; CDR3: CASSKGLYNPSGANVLTF; J: TRBJ2-6; V: TRBV7-7; D: .; size: .
DNA: TGTGCCAGCAGCCGTAGCGGGAGTGGCGGGGAGCTGTTTTTT; CDR3: CASSRSGSGGELFF; J: TRBJ2-2; V: TRBV7-3; D: TRBD2; size: few
DNA: TGTGCCAGCAGCTTAGGTTCCGGGACTACGGGGGATACGCAGTATTTT; CDR3: CASSLGSGTTGDTQYF; J: TRBJ2-3; V: TRBV11-2; D: TRBD2; size: few
DNA: TGTGCCAGCAGTTTCCGACAGGACCGCACGCAGTATTTT; CDR3: CASSFRQDRTQYF; J: TRBJ2-3; V: TRBV28; D: .; size: few
DNA: TGTGCCAGCAGCGTAGACCCACTAGGAGACAATGAGCAGTTCTTC; CDR3: CASSVDPLGDNEQFF; J: TRBJ2-1; V: TRBV9; D: .; size: few
DNA: TGTGCCGGGACACGGACAGGGGATGGGGAAAAACTGTTTTTT; CDR3: CAGTRTGDGEKLFF; J: TRBJ1-4; V: TRBV2; D: TRBD1; size: few
DNA: TGCGCCAGCAGCAGGGGCCCCTCTGGAAACACCATATATTTT; CDR3: CASSRGPSGNTIYF; J: TRBJ1-3; V: TRBV5-1; D: .; size: .
DNA: TGTGCCAGCAGTTTGAGGGCTGGCGATGGCTACACCTTC; CDR3: CASSLRAGDGYTF; J: TRBJ1-2; V: TRBV6-5; D: .; size: few
DNA: TGTGCCAGCAGCTTAGATTCGGGGGACGGCTACACCTTC; CDR3: CASSLDSGDGYTF; J: TRBJ1-2; V: TRBV7-2; D: .; size: .
DNA: TGCGCCAGCAGCCAAGATGTGTCGCACGGACTAAGCACAGATACGCAGTATTTT; CDR3: CASSQDVSHGLSTDTQYF; J: TRBJ2-3; V: TRBV4-1; D: .; size: few
DNA: TGTGCCAGCAGCTTAGAAGTCGTTTCCAAAAACATTCAGTACTTC; CDR3: CASSLEVVSKNIQYF; J: TRBJ2-4; V: TRBV11-2; D: .; size: many
DNA: TGTGCCAGCAGCTTGTCGGGGATAACAACGGATACGCAGTATTTT; CDR3: CASSLSGITTDTQYF; J: TRBJ2-3; V: TRBV5-6; D: .; size: few
DNA: TGCGCCAGCAGCCACGAGTGGAGGGGCACAGATACGCAGTATTTT; CDR3: CASSHEWRGTDTQYF; J: TRBJ2-3; V: TRBV4-1; D: .; size: .
DNA: TGTGCCAGCAGTGCCTCGACAGGGCGGCCTGAAAAACTGTTTTTT; CDR3: CASSASTGRPEKLFF; J: TRBJ1-4; V: TRBV28; D: TRBD1; size: few
DNA: TGTGCCACCAGCAGAAATCGGGCGGGAGGATTTGGAAGCACAGATACGCAGTATTTT; CDR3: CATSRNRAGGFGSTDTQYF; J: TRBJ2-3; V: TRBV15; D: TRBD2; size: .
DNA: TGTGCCAGCAGCTCCCTAGGACAGGGAGAATGGACTGAAGCTTTCTTT; CDR3: CASSSLGQGEWTEAFF; J: TRBJ1-1; V: TRBV5-6; D: TRBD1; size: .
DNA: TGCAGCGTCCCCCGGACAGGGGCTTTGGAGACCCAGTACTTC; CDR3: CSVPRTGALETQYF; J: TRBJ2-5; V: TRBV29-1; D: TRBD1; size: .
DNA: TGTGCCAGCAGCCCCGGGACAGGGGACACCGGGGAGCTGTTTTTT; CDR3: CASSPGTGDTGELFF; J: TRBJ2-2; V: TRBV5-4; D: TRBD1; size: few
DNA: TGTGCCAGCAGTAATATGCCCGAACGGGGAGAGCAGTACTTC; CDR3: CASSNMPERGEQYF; J: TRBJ2-7; V: TRBV2; D: .; size: few
DNA: TGTGCCAGCAAACTTGGGCAGACCTCCACTGAAGCTTTCTTT; CDR3: CASKLGQTSTEAFF; J: TRBJ1-1; V: TRBV6-4; D: .; size: .
DNA: TGTGCCAGCAGCTCAGGGTGGAATGAGCAGTTCTTC; CDR3: CASSSGWNEQFF; J: TRBJ2-1; V: TRBV11-2; D: .; size: .